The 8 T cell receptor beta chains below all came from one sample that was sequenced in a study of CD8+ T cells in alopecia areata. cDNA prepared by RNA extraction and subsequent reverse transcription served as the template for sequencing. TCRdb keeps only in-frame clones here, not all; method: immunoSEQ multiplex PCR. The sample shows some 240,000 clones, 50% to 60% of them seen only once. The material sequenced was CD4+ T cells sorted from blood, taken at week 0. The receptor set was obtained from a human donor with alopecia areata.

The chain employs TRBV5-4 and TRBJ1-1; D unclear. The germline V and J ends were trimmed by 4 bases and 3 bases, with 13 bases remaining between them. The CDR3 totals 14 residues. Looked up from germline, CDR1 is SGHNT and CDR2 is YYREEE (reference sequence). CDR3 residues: CASSQDRRDTEAFF. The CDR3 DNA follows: TGTGCCAGCAGCCAGGACCGTCGGGACACTGAAGCTTTCTTT. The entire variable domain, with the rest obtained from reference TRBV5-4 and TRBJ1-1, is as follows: ETGVTQSPTHLIKTRGQQVTLRCSSQSGHNTVSWYQQALGQGPQFIFQYYREEENGRGNFPPRFSGLQFPNYSSELNVNALELDDSALYLCASSQDRRDTEAFFGQGTRLTVV.

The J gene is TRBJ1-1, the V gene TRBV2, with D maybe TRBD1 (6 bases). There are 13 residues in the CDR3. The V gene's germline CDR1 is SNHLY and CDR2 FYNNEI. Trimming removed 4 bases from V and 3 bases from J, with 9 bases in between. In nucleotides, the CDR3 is TGTGCCAGCAGTGGACAGGCAGACACTGAAGCTTTCTTT. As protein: CASSGQADTEAFF.

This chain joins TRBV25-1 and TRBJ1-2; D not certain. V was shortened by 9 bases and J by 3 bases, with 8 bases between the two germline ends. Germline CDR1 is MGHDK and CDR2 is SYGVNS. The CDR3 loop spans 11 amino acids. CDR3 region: CASVGYYGYTF. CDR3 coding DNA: TGTGCCAGTGTGGGATACTATGGCTACACCTTC.

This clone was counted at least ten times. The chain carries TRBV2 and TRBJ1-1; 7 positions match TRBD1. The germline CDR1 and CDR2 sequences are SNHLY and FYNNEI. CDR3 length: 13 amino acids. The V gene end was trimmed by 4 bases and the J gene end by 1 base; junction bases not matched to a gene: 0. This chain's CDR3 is CASSGDRNTEAFF. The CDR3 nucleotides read TGTGCCAGCAGTGGGGACAGGAACACTGAAGCTTTCTTT.

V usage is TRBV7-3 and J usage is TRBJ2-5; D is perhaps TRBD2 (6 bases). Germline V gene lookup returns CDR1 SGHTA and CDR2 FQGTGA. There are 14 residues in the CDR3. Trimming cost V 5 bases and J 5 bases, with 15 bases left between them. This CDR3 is CASSPWGGGETQYF. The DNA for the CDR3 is TGTGCCAGCAGCCCCTGGGGAGGTGGGGAGACCCAGTACTTC.

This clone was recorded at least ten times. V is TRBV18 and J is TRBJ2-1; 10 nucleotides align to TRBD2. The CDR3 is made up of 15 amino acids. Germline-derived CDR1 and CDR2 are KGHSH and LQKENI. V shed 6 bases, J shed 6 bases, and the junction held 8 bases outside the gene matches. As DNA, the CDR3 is TGTGCCAGCTCTAGAGCGGGGGGGCCTTCCAATGAGCAGTTCTTC. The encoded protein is CASSRAGGPSNEQFF.

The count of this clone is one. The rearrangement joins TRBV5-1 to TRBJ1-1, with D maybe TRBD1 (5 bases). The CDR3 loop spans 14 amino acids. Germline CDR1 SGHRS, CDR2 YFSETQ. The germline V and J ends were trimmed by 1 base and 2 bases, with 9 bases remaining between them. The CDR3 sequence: CASSLTGFNTEAFF. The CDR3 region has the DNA TGCGCCAGCAGCTTGACAGGTTTCAACACTGAAGCTTTCTTT.

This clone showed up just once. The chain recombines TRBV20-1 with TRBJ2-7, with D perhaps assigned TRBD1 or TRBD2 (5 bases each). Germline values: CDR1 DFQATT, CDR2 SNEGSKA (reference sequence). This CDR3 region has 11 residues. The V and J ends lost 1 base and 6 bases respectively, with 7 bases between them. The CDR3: CSARGDAEQYF. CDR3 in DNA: TGCAGTGCTAGAGGGGACGCCGAGCAGTACTTC.